These T cell receptor beta chains were read from a single sample in a study of blood T cell repertoires in COVID-19. Here immunoSEQ multiplex PCR was the method, and the copy in TCRdb shows in-frame clones only, minus some. This table holds 150,000 to 200,000 clones, 65% to 85% found once. The sequenced sample consisted of peripheral blood. These receptors all stem from a woman aged 80 or over with acute or convalescent COVID-19. Each CDR3 is given with its conserved first and last residue. Fields, in order: D gene, clone size, J gene, V gene, CDR3 DNA, CDR3 protein. D genes are given only for firm matches. A clone size is listed for some rows: how often the clone was seen (once, few, many), or a class if it is expanded.

>NA|NA|TRBJ2-7|TRBV15
TGTGCCACCAGCAGAACCGTTGACAGTGACCACGAGCAGTACTTC
CATSRTVDSDHEQYF
>NA|NA|TRBJ2-7|TRBV27
TGTGCCAGCAGTTCCCTCTCAGCAGGAACCTACGAGCAGTACTTC
CASSSLSAGTYEQYF
>TRBD1|NA|TRBJ1-6|TRBV7-2
TGTGCCAGCAGCTTAGAGACAGGGGTGTATAATTCACCCCTCCACTTT
CASSLETGVYNSPLHF
>TRBD1|few|TRBJ1-2|TRBV5-1
TGCGCCAGCAGCCCGGGGGACAGGGGTAACTATGGCTACACCTTC
CASSPGDRGNYGYTF
>NA|NA|TRBJ1-4|TRBV5-1
TGCGCCAGCAGCTTCAGGGGAACTAATGAAAAACTGTTTTTT
CASSFRGTNEKLFF
>TRBD2|NA|TRBJ2-1|TRBV27
TGTGCCAGCAGTATTACTAGCGGGGGGGCCTCCTACAATGAGCAGTTCTTC
CASSITSGGASYNEQFF
>NA|many|TRBJ1-2|TRBV4-1
TGCGCCAGCAGCGCCACCTGGACAGCCCCTGTCTATGGCTACACCTTC
CASSATWTAPVYGYTF
>TRBD1|NA|TRBJ1-2|TRBV5-1
TGCGCCAGCAGGTTAGGGACAGACTATAACTATGGCTACACCTTC
CASRLGTDYNYGYTF
>NA|few|TRBJ1-3|TRBV6-2/TRBV6-3
TGTGCCAGCAGTTACGGGACAAATTCTGGAAACACCATATATTTT
CASSYGTNSGNTIYF
>TRBD2|NA|TRBJ2-7|TRBV18
TGTGCCAGCTCACCTTTAGGGAGGGCCGAGGAGCAGTACTTC
CASSPLGRAEEQYF
>TRBD1|NA|TRBJ1-4|TRBV27
TGTGCCAGCAGTGGACTGGACAGGGGCAGGGAAAAACTGTTTTTT
CASSGLDRGREKLFF
>NA|NA|TRBJ1-1|TRBV6-5
TGTGCCACTAGAGAGGCGGCAGGGGCGAACACTGAAGCTTTCTTT
CATREAAGANTEAFF